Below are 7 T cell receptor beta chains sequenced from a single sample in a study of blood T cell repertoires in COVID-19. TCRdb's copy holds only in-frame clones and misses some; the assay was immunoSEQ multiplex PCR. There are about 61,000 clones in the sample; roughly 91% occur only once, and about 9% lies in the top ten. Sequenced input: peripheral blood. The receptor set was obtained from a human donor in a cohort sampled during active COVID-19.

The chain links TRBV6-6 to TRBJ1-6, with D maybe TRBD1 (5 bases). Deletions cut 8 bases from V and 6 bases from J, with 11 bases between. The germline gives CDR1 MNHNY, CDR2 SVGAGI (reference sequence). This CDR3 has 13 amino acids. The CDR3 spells CASGRDSNSPLHF. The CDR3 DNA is TGTGCCAGCGGGAGGGACTCTAATTCACCCCTCCACTTT.

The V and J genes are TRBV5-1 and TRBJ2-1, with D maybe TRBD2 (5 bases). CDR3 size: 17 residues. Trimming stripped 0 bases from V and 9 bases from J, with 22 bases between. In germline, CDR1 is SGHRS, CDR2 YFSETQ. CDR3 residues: CASSLASPSLTFGEQFF. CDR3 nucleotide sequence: TGCGCCAGCAGCTTGGCTAGCCCGTCGTTAACCTTCGGTGAGCAGTTCTTC.

DNA of the CDR3: TGTGCCATCCAACCGGGACACCGCAATTCACCCCTCCACTTT. Protein product: CAIQPGHRNSPLHF. The rearrangement uses TRBV15 and TRBJ1-6, with D tentatively TRBD1 (6 bases). Trimming stripped 10 bases from V and 7 bases from J, with 17 bases between. Looked up from germline, CDR1 is LNHNV and CDR2 is YYDKDF (reference sequence). CDR3 length: 14 residues.

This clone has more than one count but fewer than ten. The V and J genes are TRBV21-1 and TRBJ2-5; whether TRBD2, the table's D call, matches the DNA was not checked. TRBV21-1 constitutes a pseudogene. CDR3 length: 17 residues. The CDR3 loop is CASSKATKRVRQETQYF. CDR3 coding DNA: TGTGCCAGCAGCAAAGCAACGAAGCGGGTGCGGCAAGAGACCCAGTACTTC.

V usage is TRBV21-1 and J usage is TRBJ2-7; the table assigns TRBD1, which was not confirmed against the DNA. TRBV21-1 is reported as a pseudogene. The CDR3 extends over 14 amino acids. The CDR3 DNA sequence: TGTGCCAGCAGACGCAGACAGGTCTCCTACGAGCAGTACTTC. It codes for CASRRRQVSYEQYF.

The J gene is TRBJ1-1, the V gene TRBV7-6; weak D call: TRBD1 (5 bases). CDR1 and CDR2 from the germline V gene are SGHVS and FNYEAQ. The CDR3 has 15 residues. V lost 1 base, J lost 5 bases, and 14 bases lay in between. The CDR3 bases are TGTGCCAGCAGCTTAGGGGTAGGGGCTAGAACTGAAGCTTTCTTT. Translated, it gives CASSLGVGARTEAFF. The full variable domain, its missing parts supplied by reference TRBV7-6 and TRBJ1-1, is GAGVSQSPRYKVTKRGQDVALRCDPISGHVSLYWYRQALGQGPEFLTYFNYEAQQDKSGLPNDRFSAERPEGSISTLTIQRTEQRDSAMYRCASSLGVGARTEAFFGQGTRLTVV.

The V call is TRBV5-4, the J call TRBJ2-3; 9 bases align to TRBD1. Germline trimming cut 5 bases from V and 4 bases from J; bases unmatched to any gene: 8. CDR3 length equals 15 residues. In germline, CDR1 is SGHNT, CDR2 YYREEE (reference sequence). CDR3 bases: TGTGCCAGCAGGAAACAGGGGGCGCGGGCAGATACGCAGTATTTT. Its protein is CASRKQGARADTQYF.